The 27 T cell receptor beta chains given below trace back to one sample, sequenced in a study of cytomegalovirus exposure and HLA in healthy donors. Profiled with immunoSEQ multiplex PCR; TCRdb holds only in-frame clones, not every one. The repertoire includes tens of thousands of clones, about 93% of them detected once, and approximately 3% sits in the top ten. The sequencing input was PBMCs. The receptor source for this set is a young woman in good health and CMV-seropositive.

The chain links TRBV5-1 to TRBJ1-2; 10 bases agree with TRBD1. Germline CDR1 reads SGHRS; CDR2 reads YFSETQ. The length of the CDR3 is 15 residues. Trimming at V came to 0 bases and at J to 6 bases, leaving 5 bases not matched to a gene. The CDR3 here is CASSLGDRGIDGYTF. The CDR3 bases are TGCGCCAGCAGCTTGGGGGACAGGGGTATTGATGGCTACACCTTC.

V and J are TRBV11-2 and TRBJ2-1; 13 bases are a match to TRBD2. The length of the CDR3 is 16 residues. After removal of 0 bases from V and 9 bases from J, the junction contained 5 bases not matched to a gene. Germline CDR1 is SGHAT and CDR2 is FQNNGV. The CDR3: CASSLEGLAGVAEQFF. CDR3 nucleotides: TGTGCCAGCAGCTTAGAAGGACTAGCGGGGGTGGCTGAGCAGTTCTTC.

V is TRBV27 and J is TRBJ1-3; D not certain. This CDR3 is 13 amino acids long. Trimming removed 6 bases from V and 0 bases from J, with 6 bases in between. The germline CDR1 and CDR2 sequences are MNHEY and SMNVEV (reference sequence). This chain's CDR3 is CASRFSSGNTIYF. CDR3 coding DNA: TGTGCCAGCAGATTTAGCTCTGGAAACACCATATATTTT.

The chain joins TRBV11-2 to TRBJ1-1, with D possibly being TRBD1 (6 bases). The germline gives CDR1 SGHAT, CDR2 FQNNGV. The CDR3 has 16 amino acids. V dropped 0 bases and J dropped 1 base, with 12 bases sitting between them. The CDR3 nucleotides read TGTGCCAGCAGCTTAGAGGGGACACAATCGAACACTGAAGCTTTCTTT. Translated, it gives CASSLEGTQSNTEAFF.

In its sample, this clone was seen once. The rearrangement joins TRBV5-8 to TRBJ1-2; 7 bases agree with TRBD1. V dropped 5 bases and J dropped 4; count of bases not matched to a gene: 11. This CDR3 contains 15 residues. The germline CDR1 and CDR2 sequences are SGHTS and YDEGEE. Here the CDR3 DNA reads TGTGCCAGCAGTTACACAGGGGTGGGGGTCTATGGCTACACCTTC. As protein: CASSYTGVGVYGYTF.

This chain links TRBV4-1 with TRBJ2-7, with TRBD1 identical over 7 bases. Germline trimming cut 3 bases from V and 9 bases from J; bases unmatched to any gene: 17. The CDR3 extends over 16 amino acids. In germline, CDR1 is MGHRA, CDR2 YSYEKL. In nucleotides, the CDR3 is TGCGCCAGCAGCCAGGAATCCCCTTACGGACAGGCCGTGCAGTACTTC. Protein: CASSQESPYGQAVQYF.

V and J are TRBV27 and TRBJ1-1; D is undetermined. V was pared by 3 bases and J by 6 bases, with 11 bases between. This CDR3 spans 13 amino acids. CDR1 is MNHEY, CDR2 SMNVEV, per germline (reference sequence). The CDR3 loop is CASSFRSRAEAFF. The DNA of the CDR3 is TGTGCCAGCAGTTTTCGTAGTCGGGCTGAAGCTTTCTTT.

The rearrangement uses TRBV5-4 and TRBJ1-3; 7 bases agree with TRBD1. There are 16 residues in the CDR3. Trimming cost V 4 bases and J 5 bases; bases outside gene matches: 12. CDR1 and CDR2 from the germline V gene are SGHNT and YYREEE (reference sequence). CDR3 in DNA: TGTGCCAGCAGCGGACAGGCCCCCGATTCTCGAAACACCATATATTTT. Encoded protein: CASSGQAPDSRNTIYF.

This chain joins TRBV9 and TRBJ2-1; 9 bases are a match to TRBD2. V lost 2 bases, J lost 3 bases, and 3 bases stayed unmatched. The CDR3 contains 15 residues. Germline V lookup: CDR1 SGDLS, CDR2 YYNGEE. The CDR3 region is CASSVSGSNYNEQFF. The DNA of the CDR3 is TGTGCCAGCAGCGTTAGCGGGAGTAACTACAATGAGCAGTTCTTC.

The V and J genes are TRBV6-5 and TRBJ1-4; D is ambiguous. Germline-derived CDR1 and CDR2 are MNHEY and SVGAGI. The CDR3 covers 13 residues. Between the trimmed V and J ends, which lost 8 bases and 5 bases, there was a span of 12 bases. CDR3 protein: CASAGGINEKLFF. The CDR3 DNA is TGTGCCAGCGCCGGCGGGATCAATGAAAAACTGTTTTTT.

The gene calls are TRBV9 and TRBJ2-3; no clear D gene. The V gene's germline CDR1 is SGDLS and CDR2 YYNGEE. The CDR3 has 13 residues. Trimming took off 1 base at V and 2 bases at J, with 5 bases between the two ends. In DNA form, the CDR3 reads TGTGCCAGCAGCGTATTCTTCACAGATACGCAGTATTTT. It encodes CASSVFFTDTQYF.

This chain joins TRBV27 and TRBJ2-3; D is perhaps TRBD2 (6 bases). The germline gives CDR1 MNHEY, CDR2 SMNVEV (reference sequence). The CDR3 extends over 14 amino acids. V dropped 3 bases and J dropped 0 bases, with 7 bases sitting between them. CDR3 loop: CASSFGGSTDTQYF. The DNA of the CDR3 is TGTGCCAGCAGTTTTGGGGGGAGCACAGATACGCAGTATTTT.

V gene TRBV7-6 combines with J gene TRBJ2-1; 11 bases are a match to TRBD2. Germline lookup yields CDR1 SGHVS and CDR2 FNYEAQ. The V segment lost 5 bases and the J segment 2 bases; nucleotides outside the gene matches: 5. The CDR3 is 16 amino acids. The CDR3: CASSPGLAGTYNEQFF. CDR3 DNA: TGTGCCAGCAGCCCAGGACTAGCGGGTACCTACAATGAGCAGTTCTTC.

The J gene is TRBJ1-3, the V gene TRBV15; TRBD1 agrees at 10 bases. Per the germline V gene, CDR1 is LNHNV and CDR2 is YYDKDF (reference sequence). CDR3 length equals 16 residues. With 4 bases clipped from V and 2 bases from J, the junction kept 5 bases outside the gene matches. The CDR3 reads CATSNRDRGPGNTIYF. As DNA, the CDR3 is TGTGCCACCAGCAACCGGGACAGGGGACCTGGAAACACCATATATTTT.

This clone has just one count. The chain recombines TRBV2 with TRBJ1-2; tentative D call: TRBD1 (6 bases). Per germline, CDR1 SNHLY and CDR2 FYNNEI. Trimming took 4 bases from V and 7 from J, leaving 16 bases between them. This CDR3 has 14 residues. The DNA for the CDR3 is TGTGCCAGCAGTGCGAGACAGGTACTATTTGGCTACACCTTC. This sequence encodes CASSARQVLFGYTF.

The chain is built from TRBV29-1 and TRBJ2-3; D perhaps matches TRBD1 (6 bases). CDR1 and CDR2 (germline): SQVTM, ANQGSEA. CDR3 length equals 15 residues. V dropped 1 base and J dropped 1 base, with 12 bases sitting between them. The CDR3 coding sequence is TGCAGCGTTGAAGCTAGTAAGGGGGGCACAGATACGCAGTATTTT. Encoded protein: CSVEASKGGTDTQYF.

This chain links TRBV6-1 with TRBJ1-2; TRBD1 aligns across 7 bases. CDR1 is MNHNS, CDR2 SASEGT, per germline. The length of the CDR3 is 14 residues. After removal of 4 bases from V and 3 bases from J, the junction contained 5 bases not matched to a gene. This CDR3 reads CASSVQGSDYGYTF. CDR3 sequence (DNA): TGTGCCAGCAGTGTACAGGGGTCGGACTATGGCTACACCTTC.

This clone has just one count. The chain is built from TRBV9 and TRBJ2-1, with 8 nucleotides matching TRBD1. Germline V lookup: CDR1 SGDLS, CDR2 YYNGEE. CDR3 length: 17 residues. Unmatched junction bases numbered 7, after V lost 1 base and J lost 1 base. The CDR3 bases are TGTGCCAGCAGCGTAAATCTTGGGACAGGATCCTACAATGAGCAGTTCTTC. Encoded protein: CASSVNLGTGSYNEQFF.

J is TRBJ1-3 and V is TRBV28, with unresolved D. The CDR3 loop spans 13 amino acids. CDR1 and CDR2 from the germline V gene are MDHEN and SYDVKM. V was clipped by 3 bases and J by 1 base, with 4 bases between them. Here the CDR3 reads CASSFLSGNTIYF. Written as DNA, the CDR3 is TGTGCCAGCAGTTTTCTATCTGGAAACACCATATATTTT.

The chain is built from TRBV18 and TRBJ1-1; maybe TRBD1 (6 bases). The V and J ends lost 8 bases and 7 bases respectively, with 11 bases between them. Germline CDR1 is KGHSH and CDR2 is LQKENI. The CDR3 covers 11 residues. The CDR3 nucleotides are TGTGCCAGCACCATAGGGGGTGAAGCTTTCTTT. Its translation is CASTIGGEAFF.

The V gene is TRBV27, the J gene TRBJ2-5, with D unresolved. V lost 2 bases to trimming and J lost 5 bases, with 9 bases between them. There are 13 residues in the CDR3. The germline gives CDR1 MNHEY, CDR2 SMNVEV (reference sequence). Written as DNA, the CDR3 is TGTGCCAGCAGTTTAGTTGGAGAGGAGACCCAGTACTTC. Residues: CASSLVGEETQYF.

The rearrangement links TRBV2 to TRBJ1-2; 9 positions agree with TRBD1. The CDR3 totals 15 residues. Unmatched junction bases numbered 18, after V lost 11 bases and J lost 8 bases. Germline V gene sequence: CDR1 SNHLY, CDR2 FYNNEI. In DNA form, the CDR3 reads TGTGCCGGCCAGGCCCCCTCGGGACAGGGTTACGGCTACACCTTC. Its translation is CAGQAPSGQGYGYTF.

In this sample, this clone turned up once. V usage is TRBV10-3 and J usage is TRBJ1-1; 9 bases are a match to TRBD1. Unmatched junction bases numbered 5, after V lost 6 bases and J lost 0 bases. From germline, CDR1 is ENHRY and CDR2 SYGVKD. This CDR3 is built from 15 residues. The CDR3 spells CAIRTGTGLNTEAFF. CDR3 DNA sequence: TGTGCCATCAGGACCGGGACAGGGTTGAACACTGAAGCTTTCTTT.

The CDR3 here is CASSSRGDDRGFNEQFF. In DNA, the CDR3 is TGCGCCAGCAGCTCGCGAGGTGACGACAGGGGTTTCAATGAGCAGTTCTTC. The rearrangement joins TRBV5-1 to TRBJ2-1, with TRBD1 identical over 8 bases. Germline V gene sequence: CDR1 SGHRS, CDR2 YFSETQ. The CDR3 is made up of 17 amino acids. With V trimmed by 3 bases and J by 6 bases, 14 bases remained unmatched.

V usage is TRBV5-1 and J usage is TRBJ1-4; TRBD1 matches at 9 bases. V lost 3 bases and J lost 8; bases outside the gene matches: 5. The CDR3 is 14 residues long. Looked up from germline, CDR1 is SGHRS and CDR2 is YFSETQ. The CDR3 sequence: CASSSGQGREKLFF. DNA of the CDR3: TGCGCCAGCAGCTCGGGACAGGGCCGGGAAAAACTGTTTTTT.

The chain is built from TRBV2 and TRBJ2-2; 8 nucleotides agree with TRBD2. With 5 bases clipped from V and 5 bases from J, the junction kept 7 bases outside the gene matches. CDR3 length: 15 amino acids. CDR1 SNHLY and CDR2 FYNNEI come from the germline V gene. The CDR3 DNA sequence: TGTGCCAGCAGTATCGCGGGAGGATGGACCGGGGAGCTGTTTTTT. This encodes CASSIAGGWTGELFF.

The genes are TRBV28 and TRBJ1-5, with 8 bases fitting TRBD1. The V and J ends lost 7 bases and 2 bases, in that order; junction bases with no gene match: 10. Germline CDR1 and CDR2: MDHEN and SYDVKM. The CDR3 has 16 residues. The CDR3 DNA reads TGTGCCAGCAACAAGTTCCAGGGGGCTGGCAATCAGCCCCAGCATTTT. The encoded protein is CASNKFQGAGNQPQHF.